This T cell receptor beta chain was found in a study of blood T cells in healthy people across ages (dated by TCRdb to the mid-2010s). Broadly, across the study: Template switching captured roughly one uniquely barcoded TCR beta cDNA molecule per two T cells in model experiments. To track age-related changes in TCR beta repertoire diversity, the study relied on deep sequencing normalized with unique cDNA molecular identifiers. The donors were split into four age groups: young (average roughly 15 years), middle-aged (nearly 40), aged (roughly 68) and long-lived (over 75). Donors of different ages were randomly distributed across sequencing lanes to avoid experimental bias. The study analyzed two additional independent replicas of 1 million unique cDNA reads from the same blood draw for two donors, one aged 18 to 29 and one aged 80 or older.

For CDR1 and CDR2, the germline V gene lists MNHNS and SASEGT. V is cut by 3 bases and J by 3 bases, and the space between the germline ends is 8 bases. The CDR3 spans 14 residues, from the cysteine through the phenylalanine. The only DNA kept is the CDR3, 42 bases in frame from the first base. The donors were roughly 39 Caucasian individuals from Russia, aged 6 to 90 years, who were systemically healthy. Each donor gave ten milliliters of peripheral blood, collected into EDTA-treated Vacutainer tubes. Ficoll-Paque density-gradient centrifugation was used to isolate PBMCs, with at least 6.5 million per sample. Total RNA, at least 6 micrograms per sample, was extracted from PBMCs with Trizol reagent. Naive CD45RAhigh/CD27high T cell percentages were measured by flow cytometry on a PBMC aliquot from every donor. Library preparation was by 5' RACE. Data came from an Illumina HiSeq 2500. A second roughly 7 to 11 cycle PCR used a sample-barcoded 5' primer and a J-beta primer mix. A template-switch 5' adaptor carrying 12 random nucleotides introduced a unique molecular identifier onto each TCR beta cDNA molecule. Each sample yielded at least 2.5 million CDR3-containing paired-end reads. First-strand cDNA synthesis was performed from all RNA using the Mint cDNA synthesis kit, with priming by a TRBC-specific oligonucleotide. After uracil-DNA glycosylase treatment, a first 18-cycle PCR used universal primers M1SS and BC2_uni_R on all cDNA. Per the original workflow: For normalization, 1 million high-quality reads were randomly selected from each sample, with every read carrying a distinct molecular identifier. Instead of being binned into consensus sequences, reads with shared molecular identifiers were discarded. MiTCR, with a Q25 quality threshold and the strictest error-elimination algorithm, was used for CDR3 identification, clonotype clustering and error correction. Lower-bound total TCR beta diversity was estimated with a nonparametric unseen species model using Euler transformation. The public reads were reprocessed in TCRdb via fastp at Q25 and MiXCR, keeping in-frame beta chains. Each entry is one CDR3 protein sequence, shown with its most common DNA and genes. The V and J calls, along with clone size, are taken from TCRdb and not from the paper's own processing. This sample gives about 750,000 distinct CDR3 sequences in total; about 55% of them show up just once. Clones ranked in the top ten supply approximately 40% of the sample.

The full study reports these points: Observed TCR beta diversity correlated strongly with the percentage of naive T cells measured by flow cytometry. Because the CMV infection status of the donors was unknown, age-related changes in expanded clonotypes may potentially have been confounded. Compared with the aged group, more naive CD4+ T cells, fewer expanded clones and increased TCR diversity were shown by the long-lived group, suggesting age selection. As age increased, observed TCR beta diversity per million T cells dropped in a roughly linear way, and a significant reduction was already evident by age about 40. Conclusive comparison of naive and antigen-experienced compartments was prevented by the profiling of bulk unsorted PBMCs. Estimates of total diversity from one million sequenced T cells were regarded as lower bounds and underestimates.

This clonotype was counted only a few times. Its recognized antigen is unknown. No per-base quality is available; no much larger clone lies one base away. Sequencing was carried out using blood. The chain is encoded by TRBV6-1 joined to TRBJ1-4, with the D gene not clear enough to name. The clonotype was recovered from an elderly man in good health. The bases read TGTGCCAGCAGTGAGGACTATTCTAATGAAAAACTGTTTTTT. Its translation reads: CASSEDYSNEKLFF.